The 5 T cell receptor beta chains below all came from one sample that was sequenced in a study of a mutant IDH1 vaccine in newly diagnosed glioma. Which antigens these TCRs recognize remains unknown. Noted time point: week 47, end of study. Vaccinated patients received 300 ug of mutant IDH1 20-mer peptide per dose, with topical imiquimod. The method was immunoSEQ multiplex PCR; TCRdb's version includes in-frame clones alone and lacks a portion of them. The sample has 35,000 to 40,000 clones, roughly four fifths seen once; the top ten hold about 9.6%. The source was PBMCs, collected from a glioma patient whose treatment included an IDH1 peptide vaccine. The receptors originated from a man in his forties or fifties with glioma.

This chain joins TRBV5-6 and TRBJ1-2; unclear D gene. The CDR3 is made up of 16 amino acids. The ends were cut back, 0 bases at V and 4 bases at J, with 16 bases in the middle. Germline-derived CDR1 and CDR2 are SGHDT and YYEEEE. This CDR3 is CASSLAYTKSLYGYTF. CDR3 nucleotides: TGTGCCAGCAGCTTGGCCTATACAAAGTCCCTCTATGGCTACACCTTC.

The chain recombines TRBV9 with TRBJ2-7; 10 bases map to TRBD1. Trimming cost V 4 bases and J 6 bases; bases outside gene matches: 13. The germline CDR1 and CDR2 sequences are SGDLS and YYNGEE. The CDR3 totals 16 residues. The chain's CDR3 is CASSSSSTGGTSEQYF. The CDR3 bases are TGTGCCAGCAGCTCCAGCTCGACAGGGGGCACGAGCGAGCAGTACTTC.

J is TRBJ1-4 and V is TRBV6-5; D remains ambiguous. The CDR3 contains 13 residues. Germline CDR1 and CDR2: MNHEY and SVGAGI. The ends were cut back, 6 bases at V and 7 bases at J, with 12 bases in the middle. The CDR3 here is CASSQIVFEKLFF. The CDR3 nucleotides are TGTGCCAGCAGCCAGATTGTTTTTGAAAAACTGTTTTTT.

The V gene is TRBV6-5, the J gene TRBJ2-1; D gene ambiguous. CDR3 length equals 16 residues. Between the trimmed V and J ends, which lost 2 bases and 0 bases, there was a span of 11 bases. CDR1 is MNHEY and CDR2 is SVGAGI in the germline V gene. The CDR3 loop is CASSYGVASSYNEQFF. DNA for the CDR3: TGTGCCAGCAGTTACGGAGTTGCAAGCTCCTACAATGAGCAGTTCTTC.

The V gene is TRBV4-1, the J gene TRBJ2-7; TRBD1 matches 8 bases. Per the germline V gene, CDR1 is MGHRA and CDR2 is YSYEKL. This CDR3 has 14 amino acids. After removal of 1 base from V and 5 bases from J, the junction contained 4 bases not matched to a gene. The CDR3 region has the DNA TGCGCCAGCAGCCAAGCCCCAGGGGGCGACGAGCAGTACTTC. Its protein is CASSQAPGGDEQYF.